The present entry profiles one T cell receptor (beta chain) with its context. What it binds is unknown. Vbeta (60) and Jbeta (13) primers were used in the PCR. Original analysis: It was a later analysis that counted roughly 80 million unique TCR beta chains, of which some 10 million were shared. Sequencing was performed with immunoSEQ multiplex PCR; in TCRdb, only in-frame clones are kept and a portion is missing. Clonal size and the V and J genes are those of that table, whereas D and trimming came from the DNA. The sample includes about 280,000 clones, roughly 90% of them seen just once. This entry comes from a study of cytomegalovirus exposure and HLA in healthy donors. Looking at the study overall: Researchers previously reported finding roughly 120 million unique TCR beta sequences from 170 million or so T cells. Study results and limitations: A later analysis found that most CMV-associated TCR beta chains appeared HLA-restricted.

Germline values: CDR1 SGHRS, CDR2 YFSETQ. The V segment lost 2 bases and the J segment 3 bases; nucleotides outside the gene matches: 8. This CDR3 is 15 amino acids long. Sequences were obtained from PBMCs. The sequence was collected from a woman between 18 and 29 years old in good health and CMV-seronegative. The chain uses TRBV5-1 and TRBJ2-7; 7 positions agree with TRBD1. Here the CDR3 DNA reads TGCGCCAGCAGCTTCACACAGGGGATAGGCTACGAGCAGTACTTC. Translated, it gives CASSFTQGIGYEQYF.